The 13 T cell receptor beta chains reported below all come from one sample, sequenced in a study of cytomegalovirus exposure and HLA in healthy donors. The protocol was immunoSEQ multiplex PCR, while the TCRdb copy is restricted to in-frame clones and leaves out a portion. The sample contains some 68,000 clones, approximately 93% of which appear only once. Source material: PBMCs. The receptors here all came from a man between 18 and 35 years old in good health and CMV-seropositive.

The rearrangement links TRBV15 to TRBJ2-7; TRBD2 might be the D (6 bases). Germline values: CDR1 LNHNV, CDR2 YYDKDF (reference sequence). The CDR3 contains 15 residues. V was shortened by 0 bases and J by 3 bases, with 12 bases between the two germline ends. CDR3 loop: CATSRDGGSYYEQYF. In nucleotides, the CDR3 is TGTGCCACCAGCAGAGATGGGGGGTCTTACTACGAGCAGTACTTC. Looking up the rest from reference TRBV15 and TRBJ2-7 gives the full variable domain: DAMVIQNPRYQVTQFGKPVTLSCSQTLNHNVMYWYQQKSSQAPKLLFHYYDKDFNNEADTPDNFQSRRPNTSFCFLDIRSPGLGDTAMYLCATSRDGGSYYEQYFGPGTRLTVT.

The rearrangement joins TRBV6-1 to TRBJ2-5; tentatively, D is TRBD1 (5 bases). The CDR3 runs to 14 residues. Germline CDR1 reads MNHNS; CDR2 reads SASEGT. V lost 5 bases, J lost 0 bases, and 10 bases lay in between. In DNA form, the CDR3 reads TGTGCCAGCAGTCGTCGACAGCACCAAGAGACCCAGTACTTC. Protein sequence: CASSRRQHQETQYF.

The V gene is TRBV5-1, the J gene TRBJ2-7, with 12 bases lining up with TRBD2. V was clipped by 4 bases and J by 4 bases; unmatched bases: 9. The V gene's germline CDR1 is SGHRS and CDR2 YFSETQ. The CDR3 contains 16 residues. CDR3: CASSPNTGLAGYEQYF. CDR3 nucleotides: TGCGCCAGCAGCCCAAATACGGGACTAGCGGGTTACGAGCAGTACTTC.

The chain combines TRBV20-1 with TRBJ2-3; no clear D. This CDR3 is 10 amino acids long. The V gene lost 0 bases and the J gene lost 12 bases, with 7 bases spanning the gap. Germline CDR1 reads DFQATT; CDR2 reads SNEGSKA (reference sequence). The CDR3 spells CSARDSVQYF. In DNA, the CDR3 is TGCAGTGCTAGAGATTCGGTCCAGTATTTT.

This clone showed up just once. Written as DNA, the CDR3 is TGTGCCAGCAGTGAAGCCGTTGGGGGCGCCCACTCCTACAATGAGCAGTTCTTC. Encoded protein: CASSEAVGGAHSYNEQFF. The J gene is TRBJ2-1, the V gene TRBV6-1; a possible D gene is TRBD1 (6 bases). CDR1 is MNHNS and CDR2 is SASEGT in the germline V gene. V was cut by 0 bases and J by 0 bases, with 15 bases left in between. CDR3 length equals 18 residues.

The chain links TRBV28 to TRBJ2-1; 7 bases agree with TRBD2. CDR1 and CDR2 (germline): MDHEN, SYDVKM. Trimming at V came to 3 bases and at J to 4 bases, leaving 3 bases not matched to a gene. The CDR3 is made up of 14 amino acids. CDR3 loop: CASSLTSKYNEQFF. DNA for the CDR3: TGTGCCAGCAGTTTGACTAGCAAGTACAATGAGCAGTTCTTC.

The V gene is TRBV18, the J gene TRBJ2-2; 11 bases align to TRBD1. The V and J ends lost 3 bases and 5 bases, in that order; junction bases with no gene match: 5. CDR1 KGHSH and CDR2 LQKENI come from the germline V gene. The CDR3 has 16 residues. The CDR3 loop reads CASSPPDRGLTGELFF. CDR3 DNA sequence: TGTGCCAGCTCACCGCCGGACAGGGGGCTAACCGGGGAGCTGTTTTTT. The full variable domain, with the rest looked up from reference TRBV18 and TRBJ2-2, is NAGVMQNPRHLVRRRGQEARLRCSPMKGHSHVYWYRQLPEEGLKFMVYLQKENIIDESGMPKERFSAEFPKEGPSILRIQQVVRGDSAAYFCASSPPDRGLTGELFFGEGSRLTVL.

For the CDR3, the DNA is TGTGCCAGCAGCGTAGGTGGAGAGGAGACCCAGTACTTC. Translated: CASSVGGEETQYF. The chain carries TRBV9 and TRBJ2-5; the D is unclear. Trimming removed 0 bases at V and 5 bases at J, with 8 bases between. CDR3 length equals 13 residues. Germline assignment: CDR1 SGDLS and CDR2 YYNGEE.

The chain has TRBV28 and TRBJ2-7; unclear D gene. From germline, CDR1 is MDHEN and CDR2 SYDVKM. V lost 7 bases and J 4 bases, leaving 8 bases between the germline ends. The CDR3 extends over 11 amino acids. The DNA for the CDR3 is TGTGCCAGCAACGCCGGGTACGAGCAGTACTTC. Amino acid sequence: CASNAGYEQYF. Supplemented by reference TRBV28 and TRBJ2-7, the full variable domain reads DVKVTQSSRYLVKRTGEKVFLECVQDMDHENMFWYRQDPGLGLRLIYFSYDVKMKEKGDIPEGYSVSREKKERFSLILESASTNQTSMYLCASNAGYEQYFGPGTRLTVT.

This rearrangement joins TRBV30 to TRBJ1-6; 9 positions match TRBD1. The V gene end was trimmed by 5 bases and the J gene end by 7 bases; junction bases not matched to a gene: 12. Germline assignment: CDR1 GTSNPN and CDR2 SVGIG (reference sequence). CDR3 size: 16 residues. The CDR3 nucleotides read TGTGCCTGGTCCTCACTCCGGACAGGGGTAAATTCACCCCTCCACTTT. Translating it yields CAWSSLRTGVNSPLHF.

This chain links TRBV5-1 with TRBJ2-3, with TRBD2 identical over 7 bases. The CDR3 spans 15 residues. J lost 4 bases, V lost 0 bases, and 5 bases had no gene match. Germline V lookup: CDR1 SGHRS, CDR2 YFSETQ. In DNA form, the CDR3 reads TGCGCCAGCAGCTTGGAGCGGGAAGGGGCAGATACGCAGTATTTT. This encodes CASSLEREGADTQYF.

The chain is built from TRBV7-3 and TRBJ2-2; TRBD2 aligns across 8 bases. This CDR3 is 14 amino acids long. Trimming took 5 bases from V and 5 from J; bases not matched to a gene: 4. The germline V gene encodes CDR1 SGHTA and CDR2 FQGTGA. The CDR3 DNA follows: TGTGCCAGCAGCCTCGCTAGCGGGACCGGGGAGCTGTTTTTT. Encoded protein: CASSLASGTGELFF.

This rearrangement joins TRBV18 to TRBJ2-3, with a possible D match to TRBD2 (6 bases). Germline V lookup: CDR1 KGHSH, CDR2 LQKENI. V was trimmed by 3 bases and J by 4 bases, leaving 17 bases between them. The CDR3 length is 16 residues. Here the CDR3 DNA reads TGTGCCAGCTCACCTACCCCGGGAGACGTGGCAGATACGCAGTATTTT. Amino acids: CASSPTPGDVADTQYF.